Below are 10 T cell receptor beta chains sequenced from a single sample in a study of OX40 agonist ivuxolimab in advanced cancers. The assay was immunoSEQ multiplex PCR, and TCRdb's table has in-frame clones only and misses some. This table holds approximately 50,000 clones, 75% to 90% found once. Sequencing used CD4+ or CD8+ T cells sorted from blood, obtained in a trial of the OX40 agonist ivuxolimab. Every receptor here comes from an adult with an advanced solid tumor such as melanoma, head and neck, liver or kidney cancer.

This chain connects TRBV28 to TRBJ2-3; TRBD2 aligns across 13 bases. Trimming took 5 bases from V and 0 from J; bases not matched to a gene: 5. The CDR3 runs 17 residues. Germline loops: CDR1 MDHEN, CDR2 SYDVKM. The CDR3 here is CASSLTSGGPSTDTQYF. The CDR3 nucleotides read TGTGCCAGCAGTCTGACTAGCGGGGGGCCTAGCACAGATACGCAGTATTTT.

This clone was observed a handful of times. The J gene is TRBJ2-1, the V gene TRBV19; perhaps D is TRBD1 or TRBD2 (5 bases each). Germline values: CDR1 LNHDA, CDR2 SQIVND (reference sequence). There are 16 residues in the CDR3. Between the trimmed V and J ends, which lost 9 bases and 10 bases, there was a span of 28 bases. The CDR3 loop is CASSAGRDRRFKEQFF. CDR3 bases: TGTGCCAGCAGCGCCGGCCGGGACCGACGGTTCAAGGAGCAGTTCTTC.

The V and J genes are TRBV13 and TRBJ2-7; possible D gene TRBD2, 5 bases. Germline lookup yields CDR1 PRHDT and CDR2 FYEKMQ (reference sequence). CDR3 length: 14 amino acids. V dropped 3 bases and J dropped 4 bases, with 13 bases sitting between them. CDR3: CASSLRGSDYEQYF. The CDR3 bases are TGTGCCAGCAGCTTGAGAGGGAGTGATTACGAGCAGTACTTC.

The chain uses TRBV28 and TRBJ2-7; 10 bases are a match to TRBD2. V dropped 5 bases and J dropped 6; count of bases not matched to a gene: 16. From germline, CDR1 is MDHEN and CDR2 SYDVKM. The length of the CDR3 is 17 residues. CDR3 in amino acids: CASSIPSSSGSGREQYF. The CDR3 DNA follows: TGTGCCAGCAGTATTCCGTCATCTAGCGGGAGTGGTCGCGAGCAGTACTTC.

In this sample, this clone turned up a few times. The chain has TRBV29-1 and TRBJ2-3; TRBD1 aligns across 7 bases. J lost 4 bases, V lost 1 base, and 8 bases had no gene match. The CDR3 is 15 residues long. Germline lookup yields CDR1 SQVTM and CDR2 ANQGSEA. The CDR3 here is CSVEGPGQRPDTQYF. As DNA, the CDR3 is TGCAGCGTTGAAGGACCGGGACAGCGACCAGATACGCAGTATTTT.

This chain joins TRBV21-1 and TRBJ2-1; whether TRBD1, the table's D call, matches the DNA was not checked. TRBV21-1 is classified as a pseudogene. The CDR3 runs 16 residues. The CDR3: CASSKGTGGSPREQFF. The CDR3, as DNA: TGTGCCAGCAGCAAAGGAACAGGGGGTTCCCCCAGGGAGCAGTTCTTC.

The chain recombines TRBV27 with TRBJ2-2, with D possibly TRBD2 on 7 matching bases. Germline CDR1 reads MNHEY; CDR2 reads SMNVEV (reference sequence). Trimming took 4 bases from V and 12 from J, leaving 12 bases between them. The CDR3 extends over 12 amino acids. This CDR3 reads CASSYWGGKLFF. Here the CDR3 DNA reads TGTGCCAGCAGTTACTGGGGGGGCAAGCTGTTTTTT.

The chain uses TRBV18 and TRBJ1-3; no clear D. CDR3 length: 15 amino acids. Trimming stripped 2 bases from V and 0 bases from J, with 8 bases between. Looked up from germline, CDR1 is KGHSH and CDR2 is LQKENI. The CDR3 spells CASSPGRSSGNTIYF. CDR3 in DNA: TGTGCCAGCTCACCAGGCAGGAGCTCTGGAAACACCATATATTTT.

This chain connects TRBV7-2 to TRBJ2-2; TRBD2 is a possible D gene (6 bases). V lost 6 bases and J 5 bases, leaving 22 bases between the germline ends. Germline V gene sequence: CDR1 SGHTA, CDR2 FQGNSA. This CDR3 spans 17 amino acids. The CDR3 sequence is CASRDSAAGLQTGELFF. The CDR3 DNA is TGTGCCAGCAGGGATTCCGCGGCGGGACTTCAGACCGGGGAGCTGTTTTTT.

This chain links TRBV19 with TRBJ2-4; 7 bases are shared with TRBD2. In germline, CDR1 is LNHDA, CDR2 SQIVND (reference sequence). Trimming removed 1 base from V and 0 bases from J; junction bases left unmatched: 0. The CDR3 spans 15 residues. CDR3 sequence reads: CASSIGGGAKNIQYF. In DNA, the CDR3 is TGTGCCAGTAGTATAGGGGGGGGAGCCAAAAACATTCAGTACTTC.